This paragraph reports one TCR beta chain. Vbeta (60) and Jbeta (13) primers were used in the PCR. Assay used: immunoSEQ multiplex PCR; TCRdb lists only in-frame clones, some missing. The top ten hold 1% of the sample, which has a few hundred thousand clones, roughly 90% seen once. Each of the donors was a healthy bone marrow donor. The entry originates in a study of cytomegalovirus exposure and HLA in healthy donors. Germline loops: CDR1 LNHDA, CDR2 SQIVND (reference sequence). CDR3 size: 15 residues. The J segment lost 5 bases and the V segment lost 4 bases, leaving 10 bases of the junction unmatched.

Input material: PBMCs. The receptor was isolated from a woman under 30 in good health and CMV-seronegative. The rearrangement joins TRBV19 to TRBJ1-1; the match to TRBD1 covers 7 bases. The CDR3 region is CASSTSGTVMTEAFF. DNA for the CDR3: TGTGCCAGTAGTACTTCCGGGACAGTAATGACTGAAGCTTTCTTT.